This T cell receptor (beta chain) was obtained from a study of blood T cell repertoires in COVID-19. Study background: Sources were T cells, B-cell-depleted T cells, or PBMCs; the material itself was cDNA or gDNA.

Under the authors' procedure: By means of reference gene primer amplification, nucleated cell counts were estimated. The data were produced by immunoSEQ multiplex PCR, yet TCRdb's version contains in-frame clones alone and is incomplete. V and J calls and clone size are as listed in that table; D and trimming were resolved from the DNA. The repertoire includes fewer than 250,000 clones, about 85% of them detected once, and around 6.4% sits in the top ten. The CDR3 has 19 amino acids. V was cut by 4 bases and J by 0 bases, with 23 bases left in between. CDR1 and CDR2 (germline): PRHDT, FYEKMQ (reference sequence).

The sequence was obtained from a woman aged 55-69 years with active or convalescent COVID-19. What was sequenced was peripheral blood. The chain recombines TRBV13 with TRBJ2-3; the D gene is possibly TRBD2 (6 bases). For the CDR3, the DNA is TGTGCCAGCAGCTCCCCCCTAGCGTCAGTTGCCTCTAGCACAGATACGCAGTATTTT. This encodes CASSSPLASVASSTDTQYF. The full variable domain, in which reference TRBV13 and TRBJ2-3 provide the parts outside the CDR3, is AAGVIQSPRHLIKEKRETATLKCYPIPRHDTVYWYQQGPGQDPQFLISFYEKMQSDKGSIPDRFSAQQFSDYHSELNMSSLELGDSALYFCASSSPLASVASSTDTQYFGPGTRLTVL.